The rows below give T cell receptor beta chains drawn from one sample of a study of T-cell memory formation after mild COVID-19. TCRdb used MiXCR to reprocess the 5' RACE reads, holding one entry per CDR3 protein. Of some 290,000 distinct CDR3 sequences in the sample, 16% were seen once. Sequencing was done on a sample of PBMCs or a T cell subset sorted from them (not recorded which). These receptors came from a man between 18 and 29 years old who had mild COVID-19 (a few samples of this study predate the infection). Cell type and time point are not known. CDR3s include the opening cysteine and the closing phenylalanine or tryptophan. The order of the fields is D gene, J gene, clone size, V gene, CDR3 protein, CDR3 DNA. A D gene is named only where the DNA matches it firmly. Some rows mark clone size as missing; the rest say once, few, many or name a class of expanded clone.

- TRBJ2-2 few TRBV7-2 CASSLVQGIGELFF TGTGCCAGCAGCTTGGTACAGGGCATCGGGGAGCTGTTTTTT
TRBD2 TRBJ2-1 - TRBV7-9 CASSDLLAGGSYNEQFF TGTGCCAGCAGCGACCTACTAGCGGGGGGCTCCTACAATGAGCAGTTCTTC
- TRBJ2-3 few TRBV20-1 CSARDLQGTDTQYF TGCAGTGCTAGAGATTTACAGGGCACAGATACGCAGTATTTT
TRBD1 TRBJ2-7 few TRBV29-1 CSVERGQGVSEQYF TGCAGCGTTGAAAGGGGACAGGGTGTTAGCGAGCAGTACTTC
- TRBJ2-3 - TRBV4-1 CASSQDPLDANKDTQYF TGCGCCAGCAGCCAAGATCCCCTGGACGCAAACAAGGATACGCAGTATTTT
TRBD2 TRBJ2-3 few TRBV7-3 CASSRGLAGVTDTQYF TGTGCCAGCAGTCGGGGACTAGCGGGGGTCACAGATACGCAGTATTTT
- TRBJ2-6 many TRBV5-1 CASSLPGANVLTF TGCGCCAGCAGCCTGCCCGGGGCCAACGTCCTGACTTTC
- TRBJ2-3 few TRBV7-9 CASSLEGFSDTQYF TGTGCCAGCAGCTTAGAGGGATTCTCAGATACGCAGTATTTT
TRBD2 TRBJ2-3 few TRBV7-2 CASSIPPGRGGRNTQYF TGTGCCAGCAGCATACCCCCGGGGCGGGGGGGCCGTAATACGCAGTATTTT
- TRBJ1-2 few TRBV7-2 CASSLLLGSAYGYTF TGTGCCAGCAGCTTACTGTTAGGGTCCGCCTATGGCTACACCTTC
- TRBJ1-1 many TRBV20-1 CSAKTDYRNTEAFF TGCAGTGCTAAGACAGATTACCGGAACACTGAAGCTTTCTTT
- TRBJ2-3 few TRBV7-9 CASSTTTTSTDTQYF TGTGCCAGCAGCACTACGACTACCTCCACAGATACGCAGTATTTT
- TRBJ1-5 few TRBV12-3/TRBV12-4 CASGRGDNQPQHF TGTGCCAGCGGGCGGGGGGACAATCAGCCCCAGCATTTT
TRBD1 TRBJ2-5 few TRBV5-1 CASGSGTGRSETQYF TGCGCCAGTGGATCCGGGACAGGGCGTTCGGAGACCCAGTACTTC
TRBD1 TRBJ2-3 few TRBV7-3 CASSLQGASDTQYF TGTGCCAGCAGCTTACAGGGGGCGAGCGATACGCAGTATTTT
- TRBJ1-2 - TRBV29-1 CSGRMGDGYTF TGCAGCGGACGGATGGGGGACGGCTACACCTTC
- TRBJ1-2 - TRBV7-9 CASSLARGGNYGYTF TGTGCCAGCAGCTTGGCCCGGGGGGGAAACTATGGCTACACCTTC
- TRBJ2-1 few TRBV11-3 CASSLGLFQEQFF TGTGCCAGCAGCTTAGGACTATTCCAGGAGCAGTTCTTC
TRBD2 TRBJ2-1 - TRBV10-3 CAIKDSGGAGNEQFF TGTGCCATCAAAGATAGCGGGGGGGCTGGCAATGAGCAGTTCTTC
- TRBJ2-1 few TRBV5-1 CASRVLGANEQFF TGCGCCAGCAGAGTCCTAGGGGCCAATGAGCAGTTCTTC
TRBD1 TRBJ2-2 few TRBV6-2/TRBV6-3 CASRGDRYTGELFF TGTGCCAGCAGGGGGGACAGGTACACCGGGGAGCTGTTTTTT
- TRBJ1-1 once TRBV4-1 CASSQDLNRNTEAFF TGCGCCAGCAGCCAAGATTTAAACAGAAACACTGAAGCTTTCTTT
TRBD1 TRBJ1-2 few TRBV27 CASSSLGTGYGYTF TGTGCCAGCAGTTCCCTCGGGACAGGATATGGCTACACCTTC
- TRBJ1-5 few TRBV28 CASHPGPGGFWQPQHF TGTGCCAGCCATCCGGGACCGGGGGGGTTTTGGCAGCCCCAGCATTTT
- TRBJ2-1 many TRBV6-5 CASSYGNNEQFF TGTGCCAGCAGTTACGGTAACAATGAGCAGTTCTTC
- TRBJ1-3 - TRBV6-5 CASSYSQGLPGNTIYF TGTGCCAGCAGTTACTCGCAGGGACTTCCTGGAAACACCATATATTTT
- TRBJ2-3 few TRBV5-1 CASRQGLNTDTQYF TGCGCCAGCAGACAGGGACTGAACACAGATACGCAGTATTTT